This T cell receptor (beta chain) emerged from a study of blood T cell repertoires in COVID-19. About the study: Italy, Spain and the United States were the sources of the convalescent and acute COVID-19 samples. Sources were T cells, B-cell-depleted T cells, or PBMCs; the material itself was cDNA or gDNA.

Participants in the exposed group had met a COVID-19 case in the 2 weeks before joining the study. Germline CDR1 reads SGHRS; CDR2 reads YFSETQ. Trimming pared 0 bases from V and 7 bases from J, leaving 14 bases between. This CDR3 has 14 residues. Here immunoSEQ multiplex PCR was the method, and the copy in TCRdb shows in-frame clones only, minus some. The sample lists 350,000 to 400,000 clones, approximately 93% occurring once. Material for sequencing was PBMCs or T cells enriched from blood (not recorded which). The chain joins TRBV5-1 to TRBJ2-7; TRBD2 is a possible D gene (6 bases). This TCR derives from a woman in her thirties or forties who had been exposed to COVID-19. CDR3 DNA: TGCGCCAGCAGCTTGGAGCTAGCGTCGGGTGAGCAGTACTTC. Protein: CASSLELASGEQYF.